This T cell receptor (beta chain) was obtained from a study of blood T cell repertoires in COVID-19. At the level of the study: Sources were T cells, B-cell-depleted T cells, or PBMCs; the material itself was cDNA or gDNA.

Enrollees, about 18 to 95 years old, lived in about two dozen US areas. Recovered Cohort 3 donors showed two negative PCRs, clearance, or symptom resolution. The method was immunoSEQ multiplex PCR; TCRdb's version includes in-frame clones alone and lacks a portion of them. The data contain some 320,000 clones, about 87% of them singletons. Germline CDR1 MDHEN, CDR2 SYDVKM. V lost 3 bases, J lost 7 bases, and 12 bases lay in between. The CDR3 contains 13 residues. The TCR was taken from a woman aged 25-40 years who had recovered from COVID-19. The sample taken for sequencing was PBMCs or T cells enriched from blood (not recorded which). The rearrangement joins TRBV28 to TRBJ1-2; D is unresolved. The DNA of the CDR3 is TGTGCCAGCAGTTTGGGTCAGGCCATTGGCTACACCTTC. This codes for CASSLGQAIGYTF.